Reported below is one T cell receptor beta chain. What it binds is not known. The CDR3 totals 13 residues. Unmatched junction bases numbered 0, after V lost 0 bases and J lost 9 bases. Germline V gene data show CDR1 as SSHAT and CDR2 as FNYEAQ (reference sequence). The sample originates from a study of T cell responses to AZD1222 COVID-19 vaccine. Assay used: immunoSEQ multiplex PCR; TCRdb lists only in-frame clones, some missing. The table includes 40,000 to 55,000 clones, 90% detected once. Whole-study findings and limits: Baseline serology detected seropositivity in only 6 or 7 AZD1222 recipients.

The sequence derives from an adult who received the AZD1222 COVID-19 vaccine. The J gene is TRBJ2-1, the V gene TRBV7-7; 9 bases fit TRBD1. Sequenced here: peripheral blood, sampled 28 days after the second AZD1222 dose. CDR3 nucleotides: TGTGCCAGCAGCTTAGCGGACAGGGGTGAGCAGTTCTTC. Protein product: CASSLADRGEQFF.